This T cell receptor beta chain was recovered during a study of cytomegalovirus exposure and HLA in healthy donors. Whole-study context: Prior work identified around 100 million unique TCR beta sequences in some 200 million T cells.

General study findings and limits: The investigators catalogued 164 TCR beta chains as cytomegalovirus-associated. Some V segments could not be told apart, so they were left out, TRBV6-2 and TRBV6-3 among them.

For this clone: Its matching antigen is unknown.

J lost 5 bases, V lost 5 bases, and 4 bases had no gene match. The CDR3 runs 14 residues. CDR1 is LNHDA, CDR2 SQIVND, per germline (reference sequence). The PCR ran on 60 Vbeta and 13 Jbeta primers. Repertoires were generated with immunoSEQ multiplex PCR, while TCRdb's copy carries only in-frame clones and drops some. The sample carries some 130,000 clones, roughly 79% recorded once. The sequence derives from a woman aged 45 to 65 in good health and CMV-seronegative. V is TRBV19 and J is TRBJ1-2; 11 nucleotides align to TRBD1. Material for sequencing was PBMCs. Here the CDR3 DNA reads TGTGCCAGTAGTCCCCGGGACAGGGGGTATGGCTACACCTTC. This gives the protein CASSPRDRGYGYTF.